This paragraph reports one T cell receptor beta chain. Assay used: immunoSEQ multiplex PCR; TCRdb lists only in-frame clones, some missing. The table shows 65,000 to 85,000 clones, with about 98% occurring only once. The data are from a study of technical replicates of blood from several donors. The origin of this receptor is a human donor in good health. Sequencing was carried out using T cells isolated from PBMCs.

The CDR3 spells CASSPQGALGAFF. As DNA, the CDR3 is TGTGCCAGCAGCCCACAGGGGGCGTTGGGAGCTTTCTTT. The V and J genes are TRBV27 and TRBJ1-1, with 9 positions matching TRBD1. Germline assignment: CDR1 MNHEY and CDR2 SMNVEV (reference sequence). The trim removed 6 bases at V and 10 bases at J, leaving 9 bases unmatched. CDR3 length: 13 residues.